These T cell receptor beta chains were read from a single sample in a study of T cells after posttransplantation cyclophosphamide. Measured with immunoSEQ multiplex PCR; TCRdb has only the in-frame clones, and not every one. The sample consists of almost 5,500 clones, almost 95% of them appearing once. What was sequenced was CD4+ T cells sorted from bone marrow. Receptors were obtained from a woman aged 60-75 years in good health, CMV-negative, and a related stem cell transplant donor. The CDR3 runs from the conserved cysteine through the conserved F or W. D genes are given only for firm matches. The size entry is marked missing in some rows and otherwise reads once, few, many or a size class.

size: .; J: TRBJ1-3; D: TRBD1; V: TRBV7-6; CDR3: CASSLAGQGSSGNTIYF; DNA: TGTGCCAGCAGCTTAGCCGGACAGGGCAGCTCTGGAAACACCATATATTTT
size: .; J: TRBJ2-3; D: .; V: TRBV5-6; CDR3: CASSPGGVADTQYF; DNA: TGTGCCAGCAGCCCCGGCGGGGTCGCAGATACGCAGTATTTT
size: .; J: TRBJ2-3; D: TRBD2; V: TRBV2; CDR3: CASGLAGTDTQYF; DNA: TGTGCCAGCGGACTAGCGGGAACAGATACGCAGTATTTT
size: .; J: TRBJ2-2; D: TRBD2; V: TRBV30; CDR3: CAWSFGLAGDPGELFF; DNA: TGTGCCTGGAGTTTTGGACTAGCGGGAGATCCCGGGGAGCTGTTTTTT
size: once; J: TRBJ1-2; D: TRBD1; V: TRBV19; CDR3: CASSRLQGDYGYTF; DNA: TGTGCCAGTAGTCGCCTTCAGGGGGACTATGGCTACACCTTC
size: .; J: TRBJ2-1; D: TRBD2; V: TRBV5-1; CDR3: CASSLELAGGNEQFF; DNA: TGCGCCAGCAGCTTGGAACTAGCGGGGGGGAATGAGCAGTTCTTC
size: once; J: TRBJ1-4; D: .; V: TRBV6-1; CDR3: CASSEAPPGGYNEKLFF; DNA: TGTGCCAGCAGTGAAGCGCCCCCGGGAGGGTATAATGAAAAACTGTTTTTT
size: .; J: TRBJ1-6; D: .; V: TRBV6-1; CDR3: CASSEYGGSSYNSPLHF; DNA: TGTGCCAGCAGTGAATATGGGGGGAGCTCCTATAATTCCCCCCTCCACTTT
size: once; J: TRBJ2-1; D: .; V: TRBV5-1; CDR3: CASKREASDNEQFF; DNA: TGCGCCAGCAAAAGAGAAGCCTCTGACAATGAGCAGTTCTTC
size: .; J: TRBJ1-6; D: TRBD1; V: TRBV5-4; CDR3: CASSLQGASGSYNSPLHF; DNA: TGTGCCAGCAGCTTGCAGGGGGCGTCGGGCTCCTATAATTCACCCCTCCACTTT
size: .; J: TRBJ2-7; D: .; V: TRBV9; CDR3: CASSRRPSSYEQYF; DNA: TGTGCCAGCAGTAGGCGGCCGAGCTCCTACGAGCAGTACTTC
size: once; J: TRBJ1-1; D: .; V: TRBV6-5; CDR3: CASSYIGTEAFF; DNA: TGTGCCAGCAGTTACATCGGCACTGAAGCTTTCTTT
size: few; J: TRBJ2-3; D: TRBD2; V: TRBV10-2; CDR3: CASSETSGRVDAQYF; DNA: TGCGCCAGCAGTGAGACTAGCGGGAGAGTAGACGCGCAGTATTTT
size: once; J: TRBJ2-3; D: TRBD1; V: TRBV27; CDR3: CASKQGAGTDTQYF; DNA: TGTGCCAGCAAACAGGGGGCTGGCACAGATACGCAGTATTTT
size: few; J: TRBJ2-1; D: TRBD2; V: TRBV28; CDR3: CASSSPSGSSDEQFF; DNA: TGTGCCAGCAGTTCCCCTAGCGGGAGCTCCGATGAGCAGTTCTTC
size: once; J: TRBJ2-6; D: .; V: TRBV5-1; CDR3: CASSPGLRPGANVLTF; DNA: TGCGCCAGCAGCCCGGGTCTCCGTCCCGGGGCCAACGTCCTGACTTTC
size: .; J: TRBJ2-5; D: TRBD2; V: TRBV5-4; CDR3: CASSLGTSGGVQETQYF; DNA: TGTGCCAGCAGCTTGGGGACTAGCGGGGGAGTCCAAGAGACCCAGTACTTC
size: once; J: TRBJ1-4; D: .; V: TRBV4-2; CDR3: CASSQDRGRSEKLFF; DNA: TGTGCCAGCAGCCAAGATCGGGGTAGGAGTGAAAAACTGTTTTTT
size: once; J: TRBJ2-1; D: TRBD2; V: TRBV9; CDR3: CASSVAPGLAGGGEQFF; DNA: TGTGCCAGCAGCGTAGCCCCAGGACTAGCGGGAGGGGGTGAGCAGTTCTTC
size: .; J: TRBJ1-6; D: TRBD1; V: TRBV5-1; CDR3: CASSLAATGGWSPLHF; DNA: TGCGCCAGCAGCTTGGCCGCGACAGGGGGCTGGTCACCCCTCCACTTT
size: .; J: TRBJ1-2; D: .; V: TRBV10-2; CDR3: CASRTEGTHGGTF; DNA: TGCGCCAGCAGGACAGAGGGGACCCATGGGGGGACCTTC
size: .; J: TRBJ1-2; D: .; V: TRBV7-2; CDR3: CASSLRQVYTF; DNA: TGTGCCAGCAGCTTACGGCAGGTCTACACCTTC
size: .; J: TRBJ2-1; D: TRBD2; V: TRBV7-2; CDR3: CASSPASGRAWGEQFF; DNA: TGTGCCAGCAGTCCCGCTAGCGGGAGGGCCTGGGGTGAGCAGTTCTTC
size: .; J: TRBJ1-4; D: .; V: TRBV28; CDR3: CASSLSPPEGGNEKLFF; DNA: TGTGCCAGCAGTTTATCCCCCCCGGAGGGGGGGAATGAAAAACTGTTTTTT
size: .; J: TRBJ2-2; D: .; V: TRBV6-4; CDR3: CASSDQGTGELFF; DNA: TGTGCCAGCAGTGATCAGGGGACCGGGGAGCTGTTTTTT
size: .; J: TRBJ1-1; D: TRBD1; V: TRBV2; CDR3: CASSVGQGKTYTEAFF; DNA: TGTGCCAGCAGTGTCGGACAGGGCAAGACGTACACTGAAGCTTTCTTT
size: .; J: TRBJ2-3; D: TRBD2; V: TRBV7-2; CDR3: CASRFGTSGSWADTQYF; DNA: TGTGCCAGCAGGTTTGGGACTAGCGGGTCATGGGCAGATACGCAGTATTTT
size: .; J: TRBJ1-5; D: .; V: TRBV6-1; CDR3: CASSSAQNQPQHF; DNA: TGTGCCAGCAGCTCCGCACAAAATCAGCCCCAGCATTTT
size: .; J: TRBJ1-1; D: TRBD1; V: TRBV29-1; CDR3: CSVDSGGETEAFF; DNA: TGCAGCGTTGATTCAGGGGGAGAGACTGAAGCTTTCTTT
size: .; J: TRBJ1-6; D: .; V: TRBV2; CDR3: CASSGGNSYNSPLHF; DNA: TGTGCCAGCAGTGGAGGGAACTCCTATAATTCCCCCCTCCACTTT
size: .; J: TRBJ2-1; D: TRBD1; V: TRBV5-6; CDR3: CASSLGGTGGYNEQFF; DNA: TGTGCCAGCAGCTTGGGGGGGACAGGGGGCTACAATGAGCAGTTCTTC
size: .; J: TRBJ2-5; D: TRBD2; V: TRBV7-6; CDR3: CASTPGGGAKRETQYF; DNA: TGTGCCAGCACCCCCGGGGGGGGCGCCAAGAGAGAGACCCAGTACTTC
size: once; J: TRBJ2-7; D: TRBD1; V: TRBV2; CDR3: CASSATGVYEQYF; DNA: TGTGCCAGCTCCGCGACAGGGGTCTACGAGCAGTACTTC
size: .; J: TRBJ2-1; D: TRBD1; V: TRBV15; CDR3: CATSRESRGLYNEQFF; DNA: TGTGCCACCAGCAGAGAGTCGAGGGGGCTCTACAATGAGCAGTTCTTC
size: few; J: TRBJ2-3; D: .; V: TRBV5-1; CDR3: CASTRSGPNTDTQYF; DNA: TGCGCCAGCACAAGAAGCGGTCCAAACACAGATACGCAGTATTTT
size: .; J: TRBJ2-6; D: .; V: TRBV14; CDR3: CASSQHVRPGRSGANVLTF; DNA: TGTGCCAGCAGCCAACATGTCCGGCCAGGTCGCTCTGGGGCCAACGTCCTGACTTTC
size: .; J: TRBJ1-4; D: .; V: TRBV6-5; CDR3: CASSYSRDSTNEKLFF; DNA: TGTGCCAGCAGTTACTCGAGGGACTCCACTAATGAAAAACTGTTTTTT
size: .; J: TRBJ1-1; D: .; V: TRBV4-2; CDR3: CASSPSGTVVLGNTEAFF; DNA: TGTGCCAGCAGCCCCTCAGGAACAGTGGTTTTGGGTAACACTGAAGCTTTCTTT
size: .; J: TRBJ1-1; D: TRBD1; V: TRBV7-3; CDR3: CASSLNRGTEAFF; DNA: TGTGCCAGCAGCTTAAACAGGGGCACTGAAGCTTTCTTT
size: .; J: TRBJ1-4; D: TRBD1; V: TRBV28; CDR3: CASATGGGTNEKLFF; DNA: TGTGCCAGCGCGACAGGGGGTGGAACTAATGAAAAACTGTTTTTT
size: .; J: TRBJ2-2; D: TRBD2; V: TRBV10-1; CDR3: CASSERPLAGNTGELFF; DNA: TGCGCCAGCAGTGAGAGACCCCTAGCGGGAAACACCGGGGAGCTGTTTTTT
size: .; J: TRBJ2-1; D: .; V: TRBV28; CDR3: CASSFLSQNNEQFF; DNA: TGTGCCAGCAGTTTCTTATCCCAGAACAATGAGCAGTTCTTC
size: .; J: TRBJ1-4; D: .; V: TRBV30; CDR3: CAWSSRQPFNEKLFF; DNA: TGTGCCTGGAGTTCAAGACAGCCTTTTAATGAAAAACTGTTTTTT
size: .; J: TRBJ1-5; D: .; V: TRBV7-9; CDR3: CASSLGGASNSNQPQHF; DNA: TGTGCCAGCAGCTTGGGGGGGGCCAGTAATAGCAATCAGCCCCAGCATTTT
size: .; J: TRBJ2-7; D: .; V: TRBV2; CDR3: CASTGPNEQYF; DNA: TGTGCCAGTACAGGGCCCAACGAGCAGTACTTC
size: .; J: TRBJ2-3; D: .; V: TRBV7-9; CDR3: CASSLLWTGGVDTQYF; DNA: TGTGCCAGCAGCTTATTGTGGACGGGGGGCGTCGATACGCAGTATTTT
size: .; J: TRBJ1-6; D: TRBD1; V: TRBV28; CDR3: CASTGQGIEDPHF; DNA: TGTGCCAGCACCGGACAGGGTATTGAAGACCCCCACTTT
size: .; J: TRBJ2-2; D: TRBD1; V: TRBV9; CDR3: CASSVQGANAGELFF; DNA: TGTGCCAGCAGCGTACAGGGGGCAAATGCCGGGGAGCTGTTTTTT
size: .; J: TRBJ2-3; D: .; V: TRBV25-1; CDR3: CASSEERPSTDTQYF; DNA: TGTGCCAGCAGTGAAGAGCGGCCCAGCACAGATACGCAGTATTTT
size: .; J: TRBJ1-2; D: TRBD1; V: TRBV30; CDR3: CAWKRQGAFNYGYTF; DNA: TGTGCCTGGAAAAGACAGGGGGCTTTTAACTATGGCTACACCTTC
size: .; J: TRBJ2-7; D: .; V: TRBV4-3; CDR3: CASSPQRTSWHEQYF; DNA: TGCGCCAGCAGCCCTCAAAGAACTAGCTGGCACGAGCAGTACTTC
size: .; J: TRBJ2-7; D: .; V: TRBV19; CDR3: CASRPPGGSYEQYF; DNA: TGTGCCAGTCGCCCCCCGGGTGGCTCCTACGAGCAGTACTTC
size: once; J: TRBJ2-7; D: .; V: TRBV7-9; CDR3: CASSLDSSLHEQYF; DNA: TGTGCCAGCAGCTTAGATTCGTCTCTCCACGAGCAGTACTTC
size: .; J: TRBJ2-1; D: TRBD1; V: TRBV6-4; CDR3: CASSGEGALGEQFF; DNA: TGTGCCAGCAGTGGTGAGGGGGCATTGGGGGAGCAGTTCTTC
size: .; J: TRBJ1-2; D: .; V: TRBV11-2; CDR3: CASSLDIGMAVVSAIGGYTF; DNA: TGTGCCAGCAGCTTAGATATCGGTATGGCGGTGGTTTCCGCGATAGGTGGCTACACCTTC